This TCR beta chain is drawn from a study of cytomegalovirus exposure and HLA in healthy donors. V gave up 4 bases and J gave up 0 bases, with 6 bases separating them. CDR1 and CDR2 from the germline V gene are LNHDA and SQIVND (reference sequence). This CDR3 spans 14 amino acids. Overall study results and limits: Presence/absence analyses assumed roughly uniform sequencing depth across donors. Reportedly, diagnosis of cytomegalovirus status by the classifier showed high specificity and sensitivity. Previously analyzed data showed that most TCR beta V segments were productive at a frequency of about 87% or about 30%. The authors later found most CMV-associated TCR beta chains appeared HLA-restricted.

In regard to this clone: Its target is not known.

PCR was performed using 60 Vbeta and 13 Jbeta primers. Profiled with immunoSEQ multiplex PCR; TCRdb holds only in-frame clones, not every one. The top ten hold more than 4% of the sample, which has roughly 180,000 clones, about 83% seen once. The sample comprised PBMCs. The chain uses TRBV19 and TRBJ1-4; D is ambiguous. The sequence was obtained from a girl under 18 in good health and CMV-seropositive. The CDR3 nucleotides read TGTGCCAGTAGTAGACAAGCAACTAATGAAAAACTGTTTTTT. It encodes CASSRQATNEKLFF. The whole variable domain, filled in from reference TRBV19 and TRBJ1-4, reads DGGITQSPKYLFRKEGQNVTLSCEQNLNHDAMYWYRQDPGQGLRLIYYSQIVNDFQKGDIAEGYSVSREKKESFPLTVTSAQKNPTAFYLCASSRQATNEKLFFGSGTQLSVL.